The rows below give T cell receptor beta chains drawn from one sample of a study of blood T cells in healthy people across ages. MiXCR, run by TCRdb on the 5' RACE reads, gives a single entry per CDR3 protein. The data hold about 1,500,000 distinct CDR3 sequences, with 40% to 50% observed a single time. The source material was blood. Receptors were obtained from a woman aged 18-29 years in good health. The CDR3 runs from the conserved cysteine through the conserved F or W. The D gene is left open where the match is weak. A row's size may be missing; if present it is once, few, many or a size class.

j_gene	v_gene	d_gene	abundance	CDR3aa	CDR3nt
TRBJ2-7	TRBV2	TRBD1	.	CARRVLEGAESYEQYF	TGTGCCAGAAGGGTTTTAGAGGGGGCAGAGTCCTACGAGCAGTACTTC
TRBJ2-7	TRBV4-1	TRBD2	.	CASSQGGLAAYEQYF	TGCGCCAGCAGCCAAGGTGGTCTAGCGGCCTACGAGCAGTACTTC
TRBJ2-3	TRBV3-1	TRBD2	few	CASSQRLAGSTDTQYF	TGTGCCAGCAGCCAACGGCTAGCGGGAAGCACAGATACGCAGTATTTT
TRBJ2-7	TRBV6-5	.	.	CASSYSRQGDSYEQYF	TGTGCCAGCAGTTACTCGCGGCAGGGAGACTCCTACGAGCAGTACTTC
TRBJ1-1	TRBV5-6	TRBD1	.	CASSLEQGLNTEAFF	TGTGCCAGCAGCTTGGAACAGGGGCTGAACACTGAAGCTTTCTTT
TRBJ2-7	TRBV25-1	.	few	CASSDQAPGLWYF	TGTGCCAGCAGTGACCAGGCCCCGGGACTCTGGTACTTC
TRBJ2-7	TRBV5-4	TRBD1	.	CASAVQGETYEQYF	TGTGCCAGCGCAGTTCAGGGGGAGACATACGAGCAGTACTTC
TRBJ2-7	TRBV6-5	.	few	CASSYWGDSIYEQYF	TGTGCCAGCAGTTACTGGGGGGACAGTATCTACGAGCAGTACTTC
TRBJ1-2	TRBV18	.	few	CASSPPTGYGYTF	TGTGCCAGCTCACCACCTACAGGTTATGGCTACACCTTC
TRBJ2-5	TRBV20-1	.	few	CSARMGTAAGEQYF	TGCAGTGCTAGAATGGGGACAGCCGCGGGGGAGCAGTACTTC
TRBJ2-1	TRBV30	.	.	CAWSVDAVYRRFF	TGTGCCTGGAGTGTGGACGCAGTGTACAGGAGGTTCTTC
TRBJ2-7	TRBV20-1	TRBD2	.	CSASRDYTYEQYF	TGCAGTGCTTCAAGGGACTACACCTACGAGCAGTACTTC
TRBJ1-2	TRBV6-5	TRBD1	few	CASSFTTVDRGHFYGYTF	TGTGCCAGCAGTTTCACCACCGTGGACAGGGGGCACTTCTATGGCTACACCTTC
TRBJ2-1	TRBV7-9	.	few	CASARGFGEQFF	TGTGCCAGTGCGCGGGGTTTCGGCGAGCAGTTCTTC
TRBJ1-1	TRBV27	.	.	CASNEVVNTEAFF	TGTGCCAGCAACGAGGTAGTGAACACTGAAGCTTTCTTT
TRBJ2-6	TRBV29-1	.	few	CSVEDELALSRSVLTF	TGCAGCGTTGAAGATGAGCTGGCCCTCTCCAGATCCGTCCTGACTTTC
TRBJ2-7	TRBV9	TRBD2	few	CASSALAGGVWEQYF	TGTGCCAGCAGCGCCCTAGCGGGGGGAGTATGGGAGCAGTACTTC
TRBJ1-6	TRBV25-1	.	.	CASSEMTEGSPLHF	TGTGCCAGCAGTGAGATGACCGAAGGCTCACCCCTCCACTTT
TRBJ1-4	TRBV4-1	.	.	CASSQKSVGTGNEKLFF	TGCGCCAGCAGCCAAAAGTCGGTAGGCACGGGAAATGAAAAACTGTTTTTT
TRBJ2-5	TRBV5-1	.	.	CASGKDQETQYF	TGCGCCAGCGGTAAAGACCAAGAGACCCAGTACTTC
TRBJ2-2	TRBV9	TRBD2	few	CASSVLLAVNTGELFF	TGTGCCAGCAGCGTACTACTAGCGGTGAACACCGGGGAGCTGTTTTTT
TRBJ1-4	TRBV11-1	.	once	CASSSVTGSEKLFF	TGTGCCAGCAGCTCCGTGACGGGATCCGAAAAACTGTTTTTT